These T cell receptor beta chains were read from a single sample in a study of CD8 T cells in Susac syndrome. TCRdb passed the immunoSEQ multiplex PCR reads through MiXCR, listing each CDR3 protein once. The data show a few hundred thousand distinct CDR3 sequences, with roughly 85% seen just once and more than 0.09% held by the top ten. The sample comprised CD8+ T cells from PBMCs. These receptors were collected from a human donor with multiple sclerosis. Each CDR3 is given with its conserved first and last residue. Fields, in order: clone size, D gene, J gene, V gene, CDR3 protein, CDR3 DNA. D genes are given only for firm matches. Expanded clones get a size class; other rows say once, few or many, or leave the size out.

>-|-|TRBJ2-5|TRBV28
CASTPRGRNQETQYF
TGTGCCAGCACCCCACGGGGGCGGAATCAAGAGACCCAGTACTTC
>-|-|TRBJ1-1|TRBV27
CASSLSFAGGTEAFF
TGTGCCAGCAGTTTATCGTTTGCGGGAGGCACTGAAGCTTTCTTT
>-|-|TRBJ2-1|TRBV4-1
CASSHLGGLRQFF
TGCGCCAGCAGCCACTTAGGAGGACTCAGGCAGTTCTTC
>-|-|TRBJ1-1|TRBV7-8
CASSYRAPLGDTEAFF
TGTGCCAGCAGCTACCGGGCCCCGCTGGGGGACACTGAAGCTTTCTTT
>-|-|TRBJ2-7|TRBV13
CASSPWGGYEQYF
TGTGCCAGCAGCCCCTGGGGCGGATACGAGCAGTACTTC
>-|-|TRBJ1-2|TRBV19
CASSAQRLNFDGYTF
TGTGCCAGTAGCGCCCAGAGGCTCAACTTCGATGGCTACACCTTC
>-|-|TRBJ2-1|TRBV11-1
CASRPPLTGREQGSDGEQFF
TGTGCCAGCAGACCGCCCCTTACGGGGCGGGAACAGGGGAGTGATGGTGAGCAGTTCTTC
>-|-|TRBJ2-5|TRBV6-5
CASSHFSGGETLYF
TGTGCCAGCAGCCACTTCTCCGGAGGGGAGACCCTGTACTTC
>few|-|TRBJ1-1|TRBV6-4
CASSPELNTEAFF
TGTGCCAGCAGCCCCGAACTGAACACTGAAGCTTTCTTT
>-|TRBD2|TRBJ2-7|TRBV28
CASSSSSGTSGRGAYEQYF
TGTGCCAGCAGTTCCTCCTCCGGGACTAGCGGGAGGGGCGCCTACGAGCAGTACTTC
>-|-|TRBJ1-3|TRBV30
CAWLPGVSGNTIYF
TGTGCCTGGCTTCCGGGGGTTTCTGGAAACACCATATATTTT
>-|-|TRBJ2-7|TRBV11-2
CASSLDGQFYEQYF
TGTGCCAGCAGCTTAGATGGACAGTTCTACGAGCAGTACTTC
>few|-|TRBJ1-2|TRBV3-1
CASSPGPPVYGYTF
TGTGCCAGCAGCCCCGGGCCCCCCGTTTATGGCTACACCTTC
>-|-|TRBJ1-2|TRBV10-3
CAIAGHASNYGYTF
TGTGCCATCGCAGGACACGCTTCTAACTATGGCTACACCTTC
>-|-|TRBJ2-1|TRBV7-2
CASSSLQDYNNEQFF
TGTGCCAGCAGCTCCCTCCAGGACTACAACAATGAGCAGTTCTTC
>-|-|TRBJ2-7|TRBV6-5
CASAGPGEQYF
TGTGCCAGCGCCGGTCCCGGGGAGCAGTACTTC
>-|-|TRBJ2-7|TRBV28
CASSFSVGEYEQYF
TGTGCCAGCAGTTTTTCGGTGGGAGAGTACGAGCAGTACTTC
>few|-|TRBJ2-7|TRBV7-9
CASSGETYEQYF
TGTGCCAGCAGTGGGGAAACCTACGAGCAGTACTTC
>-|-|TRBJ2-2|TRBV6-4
CASSDQLEAGELFF
TGTGCCAGCAGTGATCAACTTGAGGCCGGGGAGCTGTTTTTT
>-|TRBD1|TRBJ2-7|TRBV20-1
CSARGEGAFNEQYF
TGCAGTGCTAGAGGAGAGGGGGCGTTTAACGAGCAGTACTTC
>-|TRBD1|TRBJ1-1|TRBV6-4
CASSDSSGQGLTEAFF
TGTGCCAGCAGTGACTCCTCGGGACAGGGCTTAACTGAAGCTTTCTTT
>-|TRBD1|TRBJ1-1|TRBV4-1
CASSQGSSTDRAQTEAFF
TGCGCCAGCAGCCAAGGCTCGTCGACGGACAGGGCCCAAACTGAAGCTTTCTTT
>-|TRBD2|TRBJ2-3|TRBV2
CASSDYVGGESDTQYF
TGTGCCAGCAGTGACTATGTGGGAGGGGAGTCAGATACGCAGTATTTT
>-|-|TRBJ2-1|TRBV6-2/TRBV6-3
CASSYSIRGNEQFF
TGTGCCAGCAGTTACTCGATTAGGGGCAATGAGCAGTTCTTC
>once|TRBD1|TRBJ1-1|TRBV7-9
CASSFNQQGPQNTEAFF
TGTGCCAGCAGCTTTAACCAACAGGGGCCCCAGAACACTGAAGCTTTCTTT
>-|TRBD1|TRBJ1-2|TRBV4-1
CASRGTGGTFGYTF
TGCGCCAGCCGCGGGACAGGGGGCACCTTTGGCTACACCTTC
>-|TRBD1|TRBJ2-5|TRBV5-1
CASSSGDSRQETQYF
TGCGCCAGCAGCTCCGGGGACAGCCGCCAAGAGACCCAGTACTTC
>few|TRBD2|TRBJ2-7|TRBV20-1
CSARGGLAGTSYEQYF
TGCAGTGCTAGAGGGGGACTAGCGGGAACCTCCTACGAGCAGTACTTC
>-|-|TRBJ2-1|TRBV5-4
CASSPDMIEQFF
TGTGCCAGCAGCCCCGACATGATTGAGCAGTTCTTC
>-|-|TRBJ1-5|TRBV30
CAWSPGNNQPQHF
TGTGCCTGGAGTCCGGGGAACAATCAGCCCCAGCATTTT